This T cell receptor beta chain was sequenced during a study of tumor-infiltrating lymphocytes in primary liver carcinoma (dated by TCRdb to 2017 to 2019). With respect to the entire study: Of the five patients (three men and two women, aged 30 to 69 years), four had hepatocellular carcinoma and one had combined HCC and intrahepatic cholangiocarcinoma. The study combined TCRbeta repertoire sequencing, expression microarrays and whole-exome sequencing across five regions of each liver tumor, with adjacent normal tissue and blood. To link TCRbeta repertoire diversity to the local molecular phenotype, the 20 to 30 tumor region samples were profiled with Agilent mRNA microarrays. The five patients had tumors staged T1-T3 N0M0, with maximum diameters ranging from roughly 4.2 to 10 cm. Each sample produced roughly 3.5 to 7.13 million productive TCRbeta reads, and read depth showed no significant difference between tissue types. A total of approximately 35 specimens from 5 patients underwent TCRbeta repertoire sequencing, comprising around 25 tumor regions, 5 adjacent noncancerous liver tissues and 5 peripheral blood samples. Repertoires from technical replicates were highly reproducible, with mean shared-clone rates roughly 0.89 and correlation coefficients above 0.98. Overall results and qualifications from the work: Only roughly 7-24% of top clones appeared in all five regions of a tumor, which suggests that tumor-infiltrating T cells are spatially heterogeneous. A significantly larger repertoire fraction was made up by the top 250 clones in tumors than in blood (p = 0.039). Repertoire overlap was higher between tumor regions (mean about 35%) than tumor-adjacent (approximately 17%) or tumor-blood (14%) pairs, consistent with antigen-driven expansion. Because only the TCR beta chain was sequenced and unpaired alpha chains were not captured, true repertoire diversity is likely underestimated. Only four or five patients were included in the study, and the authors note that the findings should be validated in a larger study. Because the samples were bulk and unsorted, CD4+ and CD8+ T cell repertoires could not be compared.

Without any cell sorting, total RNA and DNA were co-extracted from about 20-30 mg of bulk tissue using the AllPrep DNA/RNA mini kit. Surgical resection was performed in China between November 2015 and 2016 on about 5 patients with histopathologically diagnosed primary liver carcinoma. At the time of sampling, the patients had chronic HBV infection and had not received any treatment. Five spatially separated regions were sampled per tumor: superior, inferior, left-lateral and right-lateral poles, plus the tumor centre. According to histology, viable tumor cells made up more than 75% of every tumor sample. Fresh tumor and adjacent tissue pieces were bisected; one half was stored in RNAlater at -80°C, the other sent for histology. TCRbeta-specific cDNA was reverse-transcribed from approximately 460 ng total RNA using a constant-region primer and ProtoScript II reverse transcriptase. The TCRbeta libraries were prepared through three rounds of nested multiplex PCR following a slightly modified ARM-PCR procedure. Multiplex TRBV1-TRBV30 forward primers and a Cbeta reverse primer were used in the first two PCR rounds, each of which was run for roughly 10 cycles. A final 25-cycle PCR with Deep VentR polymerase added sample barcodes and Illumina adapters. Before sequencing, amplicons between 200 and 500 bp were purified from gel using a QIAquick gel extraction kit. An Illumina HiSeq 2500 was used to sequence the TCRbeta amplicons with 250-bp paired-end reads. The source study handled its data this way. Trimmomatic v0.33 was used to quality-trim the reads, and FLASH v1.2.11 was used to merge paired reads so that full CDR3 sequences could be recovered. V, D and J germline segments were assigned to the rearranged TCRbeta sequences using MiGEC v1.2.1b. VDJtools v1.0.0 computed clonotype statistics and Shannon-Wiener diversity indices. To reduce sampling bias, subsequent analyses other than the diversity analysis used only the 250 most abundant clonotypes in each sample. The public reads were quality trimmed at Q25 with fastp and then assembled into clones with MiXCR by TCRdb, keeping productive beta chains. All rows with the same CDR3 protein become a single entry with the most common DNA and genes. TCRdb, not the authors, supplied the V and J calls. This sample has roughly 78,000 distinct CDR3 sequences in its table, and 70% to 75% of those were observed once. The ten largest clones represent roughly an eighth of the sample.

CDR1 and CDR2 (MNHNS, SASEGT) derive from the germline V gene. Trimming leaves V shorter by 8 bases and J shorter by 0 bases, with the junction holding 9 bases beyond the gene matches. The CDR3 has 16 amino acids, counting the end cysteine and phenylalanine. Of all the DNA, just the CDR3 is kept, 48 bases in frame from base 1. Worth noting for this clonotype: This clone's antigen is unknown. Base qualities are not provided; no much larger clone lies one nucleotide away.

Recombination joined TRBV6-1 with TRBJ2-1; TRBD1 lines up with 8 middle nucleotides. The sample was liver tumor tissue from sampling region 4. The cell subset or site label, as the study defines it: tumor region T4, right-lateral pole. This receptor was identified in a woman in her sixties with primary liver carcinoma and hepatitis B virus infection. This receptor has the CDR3 CASGGQESDSYNEQFF. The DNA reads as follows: TGTGCCAGCGGGGGACAGGAGAGTGACTCCTACAATGAGCAGTTCTTC.